Listed below are T cell receptor beta chains from one sample, sequenced in a study of regulatory T cells in long-lasting Graves disease. TCRdb ran MiXCR on the multiplex PCR reads and lists one entry per CDR3 protein. The sample holds 500,000 to 700,000 distinct CDR3 sequences, approximately 15% seen once. This sample was shared with a second study, whose subject was T cells in Graves' hyperthyroidism and ophthalmopathy.

The input for sequencing was peripheral blood mononuclear cells (PBMCs), taken at new diagnosis, from a patient treated with antithyroid drugs. The receptors derive from a woman in her twenties or thirties with Graves disease. Both conserved end residues are part of each CDR3. The order of the fields is CDR3 DNA, CDR3 protein, J gene, clone size, CDR3 length, V gene, D gene. The D gene is left open where the match is weak. Clone sizes are given selectively: once, few, many, or a class where the clone is expanded.

TGTGCTAGTGGTTTGGGACACCCGAACACTGAAGCTTTCTTT CASGLGHPNTEAFF TRBJ1-1 many 14 TRBV12-5 -
TGCAGTGCTAGAGCAGGGACAGGAGTTTATAATTCACCCCTCCACTTT CSARAGTGVYNSPLHF TRBJ1-6 - 16 TRBV20-1 TRBD1
TGTGCCAGCAGAGACTCACAGGGGGTTTATGGCTACACCTTC CASRDSQGVYGYTF TRBJ1-2 few 14 TRBV6-1 TRBD1
TGTGCCAGCAAGGGGGGTTGGGGACAGCTGAACACTGAAGCTTTCTTT CASKGGWGQLNTEAFF TRBJ1-1 - 16 TRBV28 TRBD1
TGTGCCAGCAGTCGGACCGCCGGAGATAATGAAAAACTGTTTTTT CASSRTAGDNEKLFF TRBJ1-4 few 15 TRBV6-4 -
TGTGCCAGCAGTTGGGACCCGGGTGAAGCTTTCTTT CASSWDPGEAFF TRBJ1-1 many 12 TRBV28 -
TGTGCCAGCACCTCGGGGAGGTACAATGAGCAGTTCTTC CASTSGRYNEQFF TRBJ2-1 many 13 TRBV12-3/TRBV12-4 -
TGTGCCACCAGTGCGAACACTGAAGCTTTCTTT CATSANTEAFF TRBJ1-1 - 11 TRBV24-1 -
TGTGCCAGCAGCTTAGCACTAATCCACGAGCAGTACTTC CASSLALIHEQYF TRBJ2-7 many 13 TRBV7-2 -
TGTGCCAGCAAGGGGGGGCTAGCAACAGATACGCAGTATTTT CASKGGLATDTQYF TRBJ2-3 many 14 TRBV28 -
TGCAGTTTTTTCCCCATGGTGGCTTTCTTT CSFFPMVAFF TRBJ1-1 - 10 TRBV20-1 -
TGTGCCAGCGTGGGACAGGTAACAGATACGCAGTATTTT CASVGQVTDTQYF TRBJ2-3 many 13 TRBV28 TRBD1
TGCAGTGCTAGGCGGGACAGGAGGGGAACGTGGGACACTGAAGCTTTCTTT CSARRDRRGTWDTEAFF TRBJ1-1 many 17 TRBV20-1 TRBD1
TGTGCCAGCAGCTCGCGGGTGGAGGGAGGAGATACGCAGTATTTT CASSSRVEGGDTQYF TRBJ2-3 few 15 TRBV11-2 -
TGTGCCAGTAGTCTAGCGGGAGGAGAGTACGAGCAGTACTTC CASSLAGGEYEQYF TRBJ2-7 - 14 TRBV19 TRBD2
TGTGCCAGCTCACCGCGGGGGTACGCGGCTAGCACAGATACGCAGTATTTT CASSPRGYAASTDTQYF TRBJ2-3 - 17 TRBV18 TRBD2
TGTGCCAGCAGTTTATGGAGCGGGAGGGTCAATGAGCAGTTCTTC CASSLWSGRVNEQFF TRBJ2-1 - 15 TRBV28 TRBD2
TGTGCCAGTAGTATAGAAGGTTCGAGGGCAGATACGCAGTATTTT CASSIEGSRADTQYF TRBJ2-3 few 15 TRBV19 -
TGTGCCAGCAGTGAACAAGGGGTGCCAATGAATGAGCAGTTCTTC CASSEQGVPMNEQFF TRBJ2-1 many 15 TRBV2 -
TGCAGTGCTGATAAGACTGGGAACAATGAGCAGTTCTTC CSADKTGNNEQFF TRBJ2-1 many 13 TRBV20-1 -
TGCGCCAGCAAGCTTAGGACAGGGGCTAATGAAAAACTGTTTTTT CASKLRTGANEKLFF TRBJ1-4 - 15 TRBV5-1 TRBD1
TGTGCCAGTAGTATAGAAGGCCGGCGGAATGAGCAGTTCTTC CASSIEGRRNEQFF TRBJ2-1 few 14 TRBV19 -
TGTGCCAGCAGTTTCCTTTCACCCCTCCACTTT CASSFLSPLHF TRBJ1-6 few 11 TRBV28 -
TGTGCCAGCAGGGCTTATAACTATGGCTACACCTTC CASRAYNYGYTF TRBJ1-2 - 12 TRBV6-1 -
TGTGCCAGCAGCAAGCCTCGTAATACTGAAGCTTTCTTT CASSKPRNTEAFF TRBJ1-1 many 13 TRBV7-9 -
TGTGCCAGCAGCTTATCGTCCGGTTATTCACCCCTCCACTTT CASSLSSGYSPLHF TRBJ1-6 - 14 TRBV7-9 -
TGTGCCAGCAGCCAGCCCTGGGGCGGGGAGCTGTTTTTT CASSQPWGGELFF TRBJ2-2 - 13 TRBV7-9 -
TGTGCCAGCACAGCCGCAGTTACAACTAATGAAAAACTGTTTTTT CASTAAVTTNEKLFF TRBJ1-4 many 15 TRBV6-1 -
TGTGCCAGCACTCCAAACCATCACAATGAGCAGTTCTTC CASTPNHHNEQFF TRBJ2-1 many 13 TRBV6-1 -
TGTGCCAGCAGTTCCCGCGCGGGGGTTTCACCCCTCCACTTT CASSSRAGVSPLHF TRBJ1-6 many 14 TRBV12-3/TRBV12-4 -
TGTGCCTGGAGTGTGGGAGGGGGCACTGAAGCTTTCTTT CAWSVGGGTEAFF TRBJ1-1 many 13 TRBV30 -
TGTGCCAGCAGTTTCGACCGGGAGGACACCGGGGAGCTGTTTTTT CASSFDREDTGELFF TRBJ2-2 many 15 TRBV28 TRBD2
TGTGCCAGCAGTTACGTACTAGGACCCTACGAGCAGTACTTC CASSYVLGPYEQYF TRBJ2-7 many 14 TRBV28 -
TGTGCCAGCAGAGAGGACAGCTCGGAGACCCAGTACTTC CASREDSSETQYF TRBJ2-5 - 13 TRBV2 -
TGTGCCAGCTATAGGACAGAATTCAATGAGCAGTTCTTC CASYRTEFNEQFF TRBJ2-1 few 13 TRBV12-3/TRBV12-4 -
TGTGCCAGCAGCTTAGGCCTAGCGGGAGGAATGGAGACCCAGTACTTC CASSLGLAGGMETQYF TRBJ2-5 many 16 TRBV7-8 TRBD2
TGTGCCAGCAGTATGACAGTGCACATCAATCAGCCCCAGCATTTT CASSMTVHINQPQHF TRBJ1-5 - 15 TRBV6-2/TRBV6-3 -
TGTGCCAGTAGCCAACTTGACAGTCACTATAGCAATCAGCCCCAGCATTTT CASSQLDSHYSNQPQHF TRBJ1-5 - 17 TRBV19 -
TGTGCCAGTAGTATCCAGGGTGTCTACAATGAGCAGTTCTTC CASSIQGVYNEQFF TRBJ2-1 few 14 TRBV19 -
TGTGCCAGCAGTTTACCCCTCGGGCAGAGGACTTCCTACGAGCAGTACTTC CASSLPLGQRTSYEQYF TRBJ2-7 few 17 TRBV28 -
TGTGCCAGCAGTTACGTGGGGTCTGGCTACACCTTC CASSYVGSGYTF TRBJ1-2 few 12 TRBV6-2/TRBV6-3 -
TGTGCCAGCAGCCACGGTCGTAAGCAGTTCTTC CASSHGRKQFF TRBJ2-1 few 11 TRBV14 -
TGTGCCAGCAGTGAAGCGCCGAACAGACGAAACAATGAGCAGTTCTTC CASSEAPNRRNNEQFF TRBJ2-1 few 16 TRBV6-1 -
TGTGCCACCAGGTACAGCTCCTACGAGCAGTACTTC CATRYSSYEQYF TRBJ2-7 many 12 TRBV6-1 -
TGTGCCAGCAGCCAAGAGTCCGGCTACACCTTC CASSQESGYTF TRBJ1-2 many 11 TRBV3-1 -
TGTGCCACCAGTGATTCTCCCCCGAGCACCGGGGAGCTGTTTTTT CATSDSPPSTGELFF TRBJ2-2 once 15 TRBV24-1 -
TGTGCCAGCAGTTTATGGAGCCGACAGGGAGTGGACGAAAAACTGTTTTTT CASSLWSRQGVDEKLFF TRBJ1-4 many 17 TRBV28 TRBD1
TGTGCCAGCAGCCAAGCGAATGGCTTAGAGACCCAGTACTTC CASSQANGLETQYF TRBJ2-5 few 14 TRBV3-1 -